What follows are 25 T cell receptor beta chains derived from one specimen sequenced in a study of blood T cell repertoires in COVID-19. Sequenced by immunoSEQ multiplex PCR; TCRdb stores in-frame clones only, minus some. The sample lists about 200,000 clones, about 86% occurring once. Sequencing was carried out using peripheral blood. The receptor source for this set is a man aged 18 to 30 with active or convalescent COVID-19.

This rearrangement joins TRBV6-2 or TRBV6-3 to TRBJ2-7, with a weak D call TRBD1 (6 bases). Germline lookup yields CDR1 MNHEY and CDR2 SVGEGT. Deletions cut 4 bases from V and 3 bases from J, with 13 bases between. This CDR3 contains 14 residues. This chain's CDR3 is CASSSRGAFYEQYF. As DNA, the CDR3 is TGTGCCAGCAGTTCCAGGGGTGCGTTCTACGAGCAGTACTTC.

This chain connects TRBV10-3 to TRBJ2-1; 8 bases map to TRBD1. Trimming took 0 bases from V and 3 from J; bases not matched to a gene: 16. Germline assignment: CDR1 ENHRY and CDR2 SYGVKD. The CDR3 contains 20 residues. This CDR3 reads CAISESRRNPGGRGYNEQFF. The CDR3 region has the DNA TGTGCCATCAGTGAGTCGAGGCGGAACCCAGGGGGCAGGGGCTACAATGAGCAGTTCTTC.

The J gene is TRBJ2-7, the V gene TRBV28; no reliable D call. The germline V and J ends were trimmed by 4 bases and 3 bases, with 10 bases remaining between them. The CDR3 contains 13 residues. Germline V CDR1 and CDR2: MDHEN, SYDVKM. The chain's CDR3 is CASSYPRSYEQYF. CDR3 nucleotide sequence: TGTGCCAGCAGTTACCCCCGCAGCTACGAGCAGTACTTC.

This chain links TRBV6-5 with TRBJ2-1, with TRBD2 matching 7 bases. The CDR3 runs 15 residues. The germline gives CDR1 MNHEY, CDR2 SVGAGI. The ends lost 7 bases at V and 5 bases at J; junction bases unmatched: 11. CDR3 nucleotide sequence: TGTGCCAGCAACCTAGCGGAAACTTTTAACAATGAGCAGTTCTTC. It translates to CASNLAETFNNEQFF.

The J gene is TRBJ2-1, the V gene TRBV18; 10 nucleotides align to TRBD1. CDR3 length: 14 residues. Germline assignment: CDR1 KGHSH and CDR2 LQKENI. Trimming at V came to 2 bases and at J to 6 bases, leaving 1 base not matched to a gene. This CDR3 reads CASSPRTGGNEQFF. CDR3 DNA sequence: TGTGCCAGCTCACCAAGGACAGGGGGCAATGAGCAGTTCTTC.

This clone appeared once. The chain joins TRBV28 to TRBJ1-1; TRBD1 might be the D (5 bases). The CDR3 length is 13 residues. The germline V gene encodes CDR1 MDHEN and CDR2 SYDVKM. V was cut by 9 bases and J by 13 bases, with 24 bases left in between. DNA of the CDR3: TGTGCCAGTAGGAGCCTGCAGGGCCGGTTAGGTTTCTTT. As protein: CASRSLQGRLGFF. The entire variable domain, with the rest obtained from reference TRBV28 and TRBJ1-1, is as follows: DVKVTQSSRYLVKRTGEKVFLECVQDMDHENMFWYRQDPGLGLRLIYFSYDVKMKEKGDIPEGYSVSREKKERFSLILESASTNQTSMYLCASRSLQGRLGFFGQGTRLTVV.

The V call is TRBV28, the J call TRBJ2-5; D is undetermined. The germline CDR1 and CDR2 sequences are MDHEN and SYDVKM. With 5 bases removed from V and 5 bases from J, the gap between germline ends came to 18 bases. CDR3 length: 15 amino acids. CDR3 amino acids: CASSPPLGSQETQYF. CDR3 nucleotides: TGTGCCAGCAGTCCCCCTCTCGGGTCGCAGGAGACCCAGTACTTC.

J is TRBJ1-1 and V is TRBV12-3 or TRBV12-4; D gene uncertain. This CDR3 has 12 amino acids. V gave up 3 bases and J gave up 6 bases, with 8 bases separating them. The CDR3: CASSFRVSEAFF. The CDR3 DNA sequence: TGTGCCAGCAGTTTTAGAGTGTCTGAAGCTTTCTTT.

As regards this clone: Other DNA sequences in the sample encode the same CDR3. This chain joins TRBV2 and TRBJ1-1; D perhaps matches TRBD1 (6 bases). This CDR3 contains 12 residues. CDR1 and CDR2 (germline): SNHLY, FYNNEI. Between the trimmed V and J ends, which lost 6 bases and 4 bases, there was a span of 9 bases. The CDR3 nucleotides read TGTGCCAGCAGCGGGACACGCACTGAAGCTTTCTTT. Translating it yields CASSGTRTEAFF.

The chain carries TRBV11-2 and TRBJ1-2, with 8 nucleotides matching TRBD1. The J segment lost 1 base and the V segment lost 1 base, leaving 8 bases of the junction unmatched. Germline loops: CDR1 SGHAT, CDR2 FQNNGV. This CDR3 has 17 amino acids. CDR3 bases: TGTGCCAGCAGCTTAGTCCCGGACAGGGTGAATAACTATGGCTACACCTTC. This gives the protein CASSLVPDRVNNYGYTF.

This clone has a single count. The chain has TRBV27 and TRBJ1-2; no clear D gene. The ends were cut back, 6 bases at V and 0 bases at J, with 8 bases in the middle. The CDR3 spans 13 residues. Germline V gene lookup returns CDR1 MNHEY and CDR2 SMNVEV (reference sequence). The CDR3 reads CASRRGANYGYTF. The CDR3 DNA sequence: TGTGCCAGCAGGCGGGGAGCTAACTATGGCTACACCTTC.

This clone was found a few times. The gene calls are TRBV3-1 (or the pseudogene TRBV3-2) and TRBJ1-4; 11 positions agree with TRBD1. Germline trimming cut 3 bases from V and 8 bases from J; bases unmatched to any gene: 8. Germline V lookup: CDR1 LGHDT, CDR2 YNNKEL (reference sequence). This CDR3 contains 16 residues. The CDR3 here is CASSQGQGVSGEKLFF. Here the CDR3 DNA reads TGTGCCAGCAGCCAGGGACAGGGGGTGTCGGGGGAAAAACTGTTTTTT.

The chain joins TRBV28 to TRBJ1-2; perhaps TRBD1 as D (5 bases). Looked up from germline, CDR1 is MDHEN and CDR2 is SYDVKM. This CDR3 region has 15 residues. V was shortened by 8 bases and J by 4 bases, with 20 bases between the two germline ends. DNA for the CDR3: TGTGCCAGCGATACCGGAGGGGTGGGTGGCTATGGCTACACCTTC. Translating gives CASDTGGVGGYGYTF.

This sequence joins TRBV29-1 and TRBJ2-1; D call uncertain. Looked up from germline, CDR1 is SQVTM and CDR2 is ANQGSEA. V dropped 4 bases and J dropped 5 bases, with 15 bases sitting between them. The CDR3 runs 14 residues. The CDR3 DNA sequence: TGCAGCGTTGTGGAACGGCAGGCCCACAATGAGCAGTTCTTC. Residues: CSVVERQAHNEQFF.

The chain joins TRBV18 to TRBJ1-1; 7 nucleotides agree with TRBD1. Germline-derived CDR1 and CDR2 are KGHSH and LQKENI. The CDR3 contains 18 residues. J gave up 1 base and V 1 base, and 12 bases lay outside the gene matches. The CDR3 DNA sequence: TGTGCCAGCTCACCACGACCAGGGGGATTAGCCGCGAACACTGAAGCTTTCTTT. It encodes CASSPRPGGLAANTEAFF.

The CDR3 DNA sequence: TGCGCCAGCAGTGTGGCAAGTCAGCCCCAGCATTTT. Encoded protein: CASSVASQPQHF. This chain links TRBV10-2 with TRBJ1-5; D is unclear. Germline lookup yields CDR1 WSHSY and CDR2 SAAADI. The CDR3 consists of 12 residues. V gave up 4 bases and J gave up 6 bases, with 7 bases separating them.

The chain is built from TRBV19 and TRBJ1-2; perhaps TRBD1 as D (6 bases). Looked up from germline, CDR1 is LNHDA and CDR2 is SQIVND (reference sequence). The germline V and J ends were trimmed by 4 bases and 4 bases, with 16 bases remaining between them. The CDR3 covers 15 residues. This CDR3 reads CASSKRTAGSYGYTF. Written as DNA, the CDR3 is TGTGCCAGTAGTAAACGGACAGCCGGCTCCTATGGCTACACCTTC.

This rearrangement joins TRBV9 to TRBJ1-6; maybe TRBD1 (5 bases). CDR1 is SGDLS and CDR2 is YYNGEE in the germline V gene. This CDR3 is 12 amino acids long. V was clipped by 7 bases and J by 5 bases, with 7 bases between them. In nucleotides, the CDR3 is TGTGCCAGCCAGGGTGATAATTCACCCCTCCACTTT. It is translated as CASQGDNSPLHF.

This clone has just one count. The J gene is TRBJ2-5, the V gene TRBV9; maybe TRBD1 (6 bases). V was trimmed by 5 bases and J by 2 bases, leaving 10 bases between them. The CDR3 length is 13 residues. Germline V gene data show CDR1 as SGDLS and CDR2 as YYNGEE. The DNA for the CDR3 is TGTGCCAGCAGTGGACAGAGTCAAGAGACCCAGTACTTC. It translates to CASSGQSQETQYF.

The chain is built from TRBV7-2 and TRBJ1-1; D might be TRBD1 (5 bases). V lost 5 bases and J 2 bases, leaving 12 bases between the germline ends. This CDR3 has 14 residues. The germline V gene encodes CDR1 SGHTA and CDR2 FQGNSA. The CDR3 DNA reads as TGTGCCAGCAGCCGCCAGGGTACAAACACTGAAGCTTTCTTT. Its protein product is CASSRQGTNTEAFF.

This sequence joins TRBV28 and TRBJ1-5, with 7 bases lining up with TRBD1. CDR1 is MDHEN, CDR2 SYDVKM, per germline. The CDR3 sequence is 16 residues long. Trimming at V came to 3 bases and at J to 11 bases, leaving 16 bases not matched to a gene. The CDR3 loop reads CASSFPRGQERLAQHF. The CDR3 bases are TGTGCCAGCAGTTTCCCAAGGGGGCAGGAACGTCTAGCCCAGCATTTT.

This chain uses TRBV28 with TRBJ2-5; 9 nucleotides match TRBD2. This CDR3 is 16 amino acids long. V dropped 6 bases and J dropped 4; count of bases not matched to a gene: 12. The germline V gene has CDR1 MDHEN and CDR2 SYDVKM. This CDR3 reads CASRREVLTSGETQYF. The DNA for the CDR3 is TGTGCCAGCAGGAGGGAAGTTCTGACTAGCGGAGAGACCCAGTACTTC. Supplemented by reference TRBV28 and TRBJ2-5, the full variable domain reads DVKVTQSSRYLVKRTGEKVFLECVQDMDHENMFWYRQDPGLGLRLIYFSYDVKMKEKGDIPEGYSVSREKKERFSLILESASTNQTSMYLCASRREVLTSGETQYFGPGTRLLVL.

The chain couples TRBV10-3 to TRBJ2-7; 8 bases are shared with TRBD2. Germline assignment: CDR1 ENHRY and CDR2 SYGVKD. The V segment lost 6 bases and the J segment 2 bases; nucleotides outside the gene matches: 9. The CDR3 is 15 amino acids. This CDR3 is CAIRNGGAGAYEQYF. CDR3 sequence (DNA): TGTGCCATCAGGAACGGGGGAGCGGGGGCCTACGAGCAGTACTTC.

For the CDR3, the DNA is TGTGCCAGCAGCCAACGGCCCTACAGGAACAATGAGCAGTTCTTC. Protein product: CASSQRPYRNNEQFF. The chain links TRBV3-1 (or the pseudogene TRBV3-2) to TRBJ2-1; possibly TRBD1 for D (5 bases). CDR1 is LGHDT and CDR2 is YNNKEL in the germline V gene (reference sequence). V lost 2 bases and J lost 5, with 13 bases in between. This CDR3 has 15 amino acids.

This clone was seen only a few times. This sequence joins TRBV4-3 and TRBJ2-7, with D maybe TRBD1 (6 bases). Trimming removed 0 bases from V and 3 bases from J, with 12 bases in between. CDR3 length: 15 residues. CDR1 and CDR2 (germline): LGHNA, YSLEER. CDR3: CASSQDRTEGYEQYF. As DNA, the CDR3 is TGCGCCAGCAGCCAAGATAGGACAGAGGGCTACGAGCAGTACTTC.